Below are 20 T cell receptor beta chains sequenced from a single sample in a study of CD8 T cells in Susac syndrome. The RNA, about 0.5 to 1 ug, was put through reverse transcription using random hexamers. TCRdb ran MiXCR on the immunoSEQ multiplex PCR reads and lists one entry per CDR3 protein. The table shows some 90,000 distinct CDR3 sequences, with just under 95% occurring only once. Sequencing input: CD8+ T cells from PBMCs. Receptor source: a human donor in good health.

CDR3 in amino acids: CASSPGRSSGNTIYF. In nucleotides, the CDR3 is TGTGCCAGCAGCCCGGGACGGAGTTCTGGAAACACCATATATTTT. V is TRBV6-5 and J is TRBJ1-3; the D gene is possibly TRBD1 (5 bases). Germline assignment: CDR1 MNHEY and CDR2 SVGAGI. V was clipped by 6 bases and J by 1 base, with 13 bases between them. This CDR3 region has 15 residues.

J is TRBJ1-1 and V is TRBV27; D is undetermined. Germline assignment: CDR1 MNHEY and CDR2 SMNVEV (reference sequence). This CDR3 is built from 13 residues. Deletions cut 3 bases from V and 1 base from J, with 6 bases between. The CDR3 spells CASSFFPNTEAFF. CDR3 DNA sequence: TGTGCCAGCAGTTTCTTTCCGAACACTGAAGCTTTCTTT.

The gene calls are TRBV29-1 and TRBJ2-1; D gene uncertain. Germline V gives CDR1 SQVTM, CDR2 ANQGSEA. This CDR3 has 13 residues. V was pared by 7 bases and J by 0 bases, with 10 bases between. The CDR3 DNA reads TGCAGCGCAGGACCGGGCTCCTACAATGAGCAGTTCTTC. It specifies CSAGPGSYNEQFF.

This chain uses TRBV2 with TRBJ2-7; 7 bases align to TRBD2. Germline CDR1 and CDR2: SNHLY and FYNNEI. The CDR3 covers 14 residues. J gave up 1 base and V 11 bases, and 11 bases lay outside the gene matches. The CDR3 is CAREEGIGSYEQYF. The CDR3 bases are TGTGCCCGGGAGGAAGGGATCGGGTCCTACGAGCAGTACTTC.

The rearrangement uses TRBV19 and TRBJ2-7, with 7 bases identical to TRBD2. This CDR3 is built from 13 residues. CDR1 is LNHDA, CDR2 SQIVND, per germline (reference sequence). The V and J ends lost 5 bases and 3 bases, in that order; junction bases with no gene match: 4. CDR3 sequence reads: CASSPAGRYEQYF. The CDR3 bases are TGTGCCAGTAGTCCAGCGGGGCGCTACGAGCAGTACTTC.

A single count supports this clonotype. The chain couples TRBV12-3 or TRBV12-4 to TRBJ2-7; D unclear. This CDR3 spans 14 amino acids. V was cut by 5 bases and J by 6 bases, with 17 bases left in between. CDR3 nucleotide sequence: TGTGCCAGCAGTCCTATGACTGGCCCTGTCGAGCAGTACTTC. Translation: CASSPMTGPVEQYF.

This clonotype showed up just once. The CDR3 sequence: CASSDTSGASYEQYF. DNA of the CDR3: TGCGCCAGCAGCGATACTAGCGGGGCCTCCTACGAGCAGTACTTC. J is TRBJ2-7 and V is TRBV5-1, with 10 bases that match TRBD2. CDR1 is SGHRS and CDR2 is YFSETQ in the germline V gene. The CDR3 loop spans 15 amino acids. The V segment lost 4 bases and the J segment 0 bases; nucleotides outside the gene matches: 4.

In DNA, the CDR3 is TGTGCCAGCAGCCCCCCAGGGTTTAATGAAAAACTGTTTTTT. It codes for CASSPPGFNEKLFF. The chain recombines TRBV12-3 or TRBV12-4 with TRBJ1-4; possibly TRBD1 for D (5 bases). The CDR3 length is 14 residues. The V end was cut by 6 bases, the J end by 4 bases, with 12 bases between.

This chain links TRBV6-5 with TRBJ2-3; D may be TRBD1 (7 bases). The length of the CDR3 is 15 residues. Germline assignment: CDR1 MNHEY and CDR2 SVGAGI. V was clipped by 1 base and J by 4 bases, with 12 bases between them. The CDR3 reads CASSYYDREADTQYF. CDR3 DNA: TGTGCCAGCAGTTACTATGACAGGGAGGCAGATACGCAGTATTTT.

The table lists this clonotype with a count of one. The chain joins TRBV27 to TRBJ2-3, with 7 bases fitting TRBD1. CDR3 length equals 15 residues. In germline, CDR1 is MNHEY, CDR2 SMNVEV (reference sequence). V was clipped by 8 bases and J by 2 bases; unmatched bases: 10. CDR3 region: CASRDREIATDTQYF. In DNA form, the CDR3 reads TGTGCCAGCCGTGACAGGGAGATAGCCACAGATACGCAGTATTTT.

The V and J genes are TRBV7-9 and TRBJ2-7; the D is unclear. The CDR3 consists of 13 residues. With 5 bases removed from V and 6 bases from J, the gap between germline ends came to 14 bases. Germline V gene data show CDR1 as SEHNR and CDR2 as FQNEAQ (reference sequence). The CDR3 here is CASSPHASLEQYF. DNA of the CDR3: TGTGCCAGCAGCCCACACGCCAGCCTCGAGCAGTACTTC. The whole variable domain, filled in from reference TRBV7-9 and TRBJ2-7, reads DTGVSQNPRHKITKRGQNVTFRCDPISEHNRLYWYRQTLGQGPEFLTYFQNEAQLEKSRLLSDRFSAERPKGSFSTLEIQRTEQGDSAMYLCASSPHASLEQYFGPGTRLTVT.

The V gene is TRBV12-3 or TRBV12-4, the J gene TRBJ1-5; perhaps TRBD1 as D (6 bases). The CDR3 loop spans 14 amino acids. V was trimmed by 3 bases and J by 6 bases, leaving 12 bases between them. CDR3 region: CASSLGGWGQPQHF. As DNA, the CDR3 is TGTGCCAGCAGTTTGGGGGGCTGGGGTCAGCCCCAGCATTTT.

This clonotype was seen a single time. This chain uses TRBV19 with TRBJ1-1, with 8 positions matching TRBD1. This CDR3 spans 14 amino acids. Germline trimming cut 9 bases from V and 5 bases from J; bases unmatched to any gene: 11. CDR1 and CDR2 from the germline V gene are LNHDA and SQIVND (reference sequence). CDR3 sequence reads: CASQGARIGTEAFF. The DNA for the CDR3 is TGTGCCAGCCAGGGGGCGCGAATTGGGACTGAAGCTTTCTTT.

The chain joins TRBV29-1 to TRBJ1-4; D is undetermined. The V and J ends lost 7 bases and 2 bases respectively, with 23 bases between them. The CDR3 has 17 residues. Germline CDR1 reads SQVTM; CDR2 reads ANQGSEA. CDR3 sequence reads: CSALDSPFGWTNEKLFF. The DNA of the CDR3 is TGCAGCGCCCTGGACTCTCCGTTCGGGTGGACTAATGAAAAACTGTTTTTT.

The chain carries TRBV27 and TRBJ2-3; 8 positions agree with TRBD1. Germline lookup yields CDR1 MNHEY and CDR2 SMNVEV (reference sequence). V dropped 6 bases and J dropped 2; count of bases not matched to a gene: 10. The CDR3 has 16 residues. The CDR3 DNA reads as TGTGCCAGCAGACAGTTCGGACAGGGTTACACAGATACGCAGTATTTT. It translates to CASRQFGQGYTDTQYF.

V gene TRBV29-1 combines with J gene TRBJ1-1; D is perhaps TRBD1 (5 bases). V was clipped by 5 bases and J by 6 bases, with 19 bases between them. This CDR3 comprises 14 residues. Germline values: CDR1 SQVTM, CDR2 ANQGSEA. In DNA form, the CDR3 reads TGCAGCGTTCCGACGGCTTCCGGGGGGGCTGAAGCTTTCTTT. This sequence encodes CSVPTASGGAEAFF.

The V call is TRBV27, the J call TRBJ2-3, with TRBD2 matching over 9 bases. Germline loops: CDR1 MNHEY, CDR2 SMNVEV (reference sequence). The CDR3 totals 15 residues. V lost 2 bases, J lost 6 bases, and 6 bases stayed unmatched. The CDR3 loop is CASSLAGGVWDTQYF. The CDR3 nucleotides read TGTGCCAGCAGTTTAGCGGGGGGGGTCTGGGATACGCAGTATTTT.

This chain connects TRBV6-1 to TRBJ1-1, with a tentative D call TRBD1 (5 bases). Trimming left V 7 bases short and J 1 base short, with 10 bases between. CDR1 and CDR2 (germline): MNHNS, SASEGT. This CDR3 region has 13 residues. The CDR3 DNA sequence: TGTGCCAGCAAAGGCAGGGAGAACACTGAAGCTTTCTTT. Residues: CASKGRENTEAFF.

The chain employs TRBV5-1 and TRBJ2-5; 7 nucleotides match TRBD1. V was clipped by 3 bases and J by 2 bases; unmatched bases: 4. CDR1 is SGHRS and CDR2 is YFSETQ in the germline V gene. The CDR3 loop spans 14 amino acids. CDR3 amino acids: CASSWMGQQETQYF. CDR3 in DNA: TGCGCCAGCAGCTGGATGGGACAGCAAGAGACCCAGTACTTC. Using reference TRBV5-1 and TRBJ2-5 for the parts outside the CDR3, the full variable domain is KAGVTQTPRYLIKTRGQQVTLSCSPISGHRSVSWYQQTPGQGLQFLFEYFSETQRNKGNFPGRFSGRQFSNSRSEMNVSTLELGDSALYLCASSWMGQQETQYFGPGTRLLVL.

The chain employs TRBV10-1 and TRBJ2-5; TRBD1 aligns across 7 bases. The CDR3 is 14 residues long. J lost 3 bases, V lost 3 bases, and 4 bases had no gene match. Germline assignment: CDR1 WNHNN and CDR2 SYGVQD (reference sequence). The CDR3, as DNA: TGCGCCAGCAGTGATCCGGGACAGAAAGAGACCCAGTACTTC. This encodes CASSDPGQKETQYF.